Each of the 32 T cell receptor beta chains below was sequenced from the same sample in a study of blood T cell repertoires in COVID-19. TCRdb's copy holds only in-frame clones and misses some; the assay was immunoSEQ multiplex PCR. The table lists 35,000 to 50,000 clones, more than 75% of them singletons. What was sequenced was peripheral blood. All receptors derive from a woman aged 70 to 79 in a cohort sampled during active COVID-19.

V is TRBV19 and J is TRBJ2-7; TRBD2 is a possible D gene (6 bases). V gave up 5 bases and J gave up 3 bases, with 17 bases separating them. The germline V gene has CDR1 LNHDA and CDR2 SQIVND (reference sequence). This CDR3 has 15 residues. The CDR3 DNA sequence: TGTGCCAGTAGTGCCCGTAAAGGAGGGATCTACGAGCAGTACTTC. Protein sequence: CASSARKGGIYEQYF.

A single count supports this clone. The V gene is TRBV5-5, the J gene TRBJ1-4; D unclear. The CDR3 spans 14 residues. Trimming took off 0 bases at V and 6 bases at J, with 9 bases between the two ends. The germline V gene encodes CDR1 SGHKS and CDR2 YYEKEE (reference sequence). This CDR3 is CASSLGGSDEKLFF. CDR3 nucleotide sequence: TGTGCCAGCAGCTTGGGAGGGTCTGATGAAAAACTGTTTTTT. The full variable domain, completed using reference TRBV5-5 and TRBJ1-4, is DAGVTQSPTHLIKTRGQQVTLRCSPISGHKSVSWYQQVLGQGPQFIFQYYEKEERGRGNFPDRFSARQFPNYSSELNVNALLLGDSALYLCASSLGGSDEKLFFGSGTQLSVL.

This clone was seen once. The J gene is TRBJ2-7, the V gene TRBV7-9; D not certain. The CDR3 spans 15 residues. CDR1 and CDR2 from the germline V gene are SEHNR and FQNEAQ (reference sequence). Trimming pared 4 bases from V and 0 bases from J, leaving 13 bases between. Here the CDR3 reads CASSYYVGSSYEQYF. The CDR3 DNA is TGTGCCAGCAGCTACTACGTAGGTAGCTCCTACGAGCAGTACTTC. Full variable domain (remainder filled in from reference TRBV7-9 and TRBJ2-7): DTGVSQNPRHKITKRGQNVTFRCDPISEHNRLYWYRQTLGQGPEFLTYFQNEAQLEKSRLLSDRFSAERPKGSFSTLEIQRTEQGDSAMYLCASSYYVGSSYEQYFGPGTRLTVT.

The chain links TRBV10-3 to TRBJ1-1, with 9 bases that match TRBD1. After removal of 8 bases from V and 1 base from J, the junction contained 2 bases not matched to a gene. Germline-derived CDR1 and CDR2 are ENHRY and SYGVKD. CDR3 size: 13 residues. CDR3 amino acids: CAIRQGENTEAFF. CDR3 in DNA: TGTGCCATCCGACAGGGGGAGAACACTGAAGCTTTCTTT.

This chain connects TRBV28 to TRBJ2-5, with a possible D match to TRBD2 (5 bases). Germline CDR1 is MDHEN and CDR2 is SYDVKM. The CDR3 sequence is 13 residues long. The V and J ends lost 2 bases and 7 bases respectively, with 11 bases between them. The CDR3 region is CASSLGGRGTQYF. DNA for the CDR3: TGTGCCAGCAGTTTAGGAGGACGGGGGACCCAGTACTTC.

The chain recombines TRBV5-6 with TRBJ1-2; D is unclear. Per germline, CDR1 SGHDT and CDR2 YYEEEE. CDR3 length: 12 residues. The ends were cut back, 4 bases at V and 8 bases at J, with 12 bases in the middle. DNA for the CDR3: TGTGCCAGCAGCATAGGTACGGGGGGCTACACCTTC. Encoded protein: CASSIGTGGYTF.

Concerning this clone: This CDR3 is also generated by other DNA sequences in the sample. The chain links TRBV2 to TRBJ2-1, with 10 positions matching TRBD2. Germline loops: CDR1 SNHLY, CDR2 FYNNEI. After removal of 4 bases from V and 1 base from J, the junction contained 1 base not matched to a gene. The CDR3 is made up of 15 amino acids. For the CDR3, the DNA is TGTGCCAGCAGTGGGACTAGCGGATCCTACAATGAGCAGTTCTTC. It codes for CASSGTSGSYNEQFF.

This chain links TRBV27 with TRBJ1-1; weak D call: TRBD1 (5 bases). There are 13 residues in the CDR3. Germline V lookup: CDR1 MNHEY, CDR2 SMNVEV (reference sequence). The ends were cut back, 6 bases at V and 5 bases at J, with 13 bases in the middle. In nucleotides, the CDR3 is TGTGCCAGCAGGCCTCCAGGGCGTACTGAAGCTTTCTTT. This translates into CASRPPGRTEAFF.

V usage is TRBV28 and J usage is TRBJ1-6, with 10 nucleotides matching TRBD1. The CDR3 has 15 amino acids. Germline V gene sequence: CDR1 MDHEN, CDR2 SYDVKM. With V trimmed by 5 bases and J by 8 bases, 6 bases remained unmatched. CDR3: CASSITGTGDSPLHF. The CDR3 nucleotides are TGTGCCAGCAGTATCACCGGGACAGGGGATTCACCCCTCCACTTT.

In this sample, this clone turned up once. J is TRBJ2-1 and V is TRBV5-1; 8 bases are shared with TRBD2. This CDR3 has 16 amino acids. In germline, CDR1 is SGHRS, CDR2 YFSETQ. J lost 7 bases, V lost 1 base, and 10 bases had no gene match. The CDR3 sequence is CASSLTRLAGGNEQFF. In DNA form, the CDR3 reads TGCGCCAGCAGCTTGACAAGGCTAGCGGGTGGGAATGAGCAGTTCTTC. The variable domain in full, with the rest retrieved from reference TRBV5-1 and TRBJ2-1, is KAGVTQTPRYLIKTRGQQVTLSCSPISGHRSVSWYQQTPGQGLQFLFEYFSETQRNKGNFPGRFSGRQFSNSRSEMNVSTLELGDSALYLCASSLTRLAGGNEQFFGPGTRLTVL.

V usage is TRBV6-2 or TRBV6-3 and J usage is TRBJ2-7; a weak D match, TRBD2 (6 bases). Trimming cost V 5 bases and J 2 bases, with 16 bases left between them. Germline loops: CDR1 MNHEY, CDR2 SVGEGT. There are 15 residues in the CDR3. The CDR3 here is CASSIAGRRTYEQYF. CDR3 DNA sequence: TGTGCCAGCAGTATCGCGGGACGGAGGACCTACGAGCAGTACTTC.

CDR3 sequence: CASSLQREGTDTQYF. The CDR3 DNA sequence: TGTGCCAGCAGTTTACAGCGGGAGGGGACAGATACGCAGTATTTT. The chain is built from TRBV28 and TRBJ2-3, with 10 bases aligning to TRBD2. This CDR3 has 15 residues. Per the germline V gene, CDR1 is MDHEN and CDR2 is SYDVKM. Trimming removed 2 bases from V and 3 bases from J; junction bases left unmatched: 2.

This chain joins TRBV28 and TRBJ2-7; D is uncertain. Germline values: CDR1 MDHEN, CDR2 SYDVKM. CDR3 length: 16 residues. V was cut by 4 bases and J by 0 bases, with 16 bases left in between. CDR3 nucleotides: TGTGCCAGCAGTTCAACTCGACTCACCATCTCCTACGAGCAGTACTTC. Protein product: CASSSTRLTISYEQYF.

The chain couples TRBV4-3 to TRBJ2-1, with a possible D match to TRBD2 (5 bases). The germline CDR1 and CDR2 sequences are LGHNA and YSLEER. Trimming cost V 4 bases and J 3 bases, with 13 bases left between them. This CDR3 spans 15 amino acids. The CDR3 DNA sequence: TGCGCCAGCAGCCTCTCGACGGGGAGCTACAATGAGCAGTTCTTC. This translates into CASSLSTGSYNEQFF.

The V and J genes are TRBV24-1 and TRBJ2-1; 8 nucleotides align to TRBD2. The germline CDR1 and CDR2 sequences are KGHDR and SFDVKD. The CDR3 is 17 residues long. The J segment lost 0 bases and the V segment lost 2 bases, leaving 5 bases of the junction unmatched. CDR3 coding DNA: TGTGCCACCAGTGATTGGACTAGCTCAGACTCCTACAATGAGCAGTTCTTC. Translation: CATSDWTSSDSYNEQFF.

The genes are TRBV5-1 and TRBJ2-6, with D hard to call. CDR1 and CDR2 from the germline V gene are SGHRS and YFSETQ. This CDR3 has 17 amino acids. Between the trimmed V and J ends, which lost 0 bases and 0 bases, there was a span of 10 bases. CDR3 nucleotide sequence: TGCGCCAGCAGCTTGGCCCCTCTTCTCTCTGGGGCCAACGTCCTGACTTTC. It translates to CASSLAPLLSGANVLTF.

This sequence joins TRBV4-1 and TRBJ1-1; TRBD1 might be the D (5 bases). Per germline, CDR1 MGHRA and CDR2 YSYEKL. V was clipped by 2 bases and J by 0 bases, with 16 bases between them. This CDR3 spans 17 amino acids. The CDR3 here is CASSQYTLTALNTEAFF. The CDR3 region has the DNA TGCGCCAGCAGCCAATACACCTTGACAGCACTGAACACTGAAGCTTTCTTT.

This chain joins TRBV18 and TRBJ2-7; D gene ambiguous. CDR1 and CDR2 from the germline V gene are KGHSH and LQKENI. The CDR3 runs 12 residues. V dropped 4 bases and J dropped 0 bases, with 4 bases sitting between them. CDR3 in amino acids: CASSRASYEQYF. The CDR3 nucleotides read TGTGCCAGCTCACGGGCCTCCTACGAGCAGTACTTC.

The genes are TRBV28 and TRBJ2-4; tentatively, D is TRBD1 (8 bases). In germline, CDR1 is MDHEN, CDR2 SYDVKM. Trimming took 6 bases from V and 3 from J, leaving 15 bases between them. The CDR3 covers 15 residues. The CDR3 loop reads CASRTTGEGKNIQYF. In nucleotides, the CDR3 is TGTGCCAGCAGGACGACAGGGGAGGGCAAAAACATTCAGTACTTC.

Regarding this clone: The junction does not match germline at one end; this may be a read error. The chain links TRBV4-1 to TRBJ1-4, with D possibly matching TRBD1 (5 bases). The CDR3 extends over 16 amino acids. In germline, CDR1 is MGHRA, CDR2 YSYEKL. CDR3 nucleotide sequence: TGCGCCAGCAGACAAGATGAGTACAGGCAGAATGAAAAACTGTTTTTT. Protein product: CASRQDEYRQNEKLFF.

In its sample, this clone was seen once. The rearrangement joins TRBV19 to TRBJ2-1; 9 bases are shared with TRBD2. The CDR3 is 16 residues long. The germline CDR1 and CDR2 sequences are LNHDA and SQIVND (reference sequence). Unmatched junction bases numbered 3, after V lost 3 bases and J lost 0 bases. The CDR3 bases are TGTGCCAGTAGTATCGGGACTAGCCTCTCCTACAATGAGCAGTTCTTC. It yields the protein CASSIGTSLSYNEQFF.

The genes are TRBV9 and TRBJ2-1; the match to TRBD1 covers 7 bases. CDR1 is SGDLS, CDR2 YYNGEE, per germline. V lost 2 bases and J lost 2; bases outside the gene matches: 4. The length of the CDR3 is 15 residues. This chain's CDR3 is CASSVRDSPYNEQFF. CDR3 nucleotide sequence: TGTGCCAGCAGCGTCCGGGACAGTCCCTACAATGAGCAGTTCTTC.

The chain is built from TRBV10-2 and TRBJ1-2, with D perhaps TRBD1 (5 bases). V was pared by 6 bases and J by 1 base, with 15 bases between. This CDR3 has 15 amino acids. The germline V gene has CDR1 WSHSY and CDR2 SAAADI. CDR3 amino acids: CASSPTGVSNYGYTF. Written as DNA, the CDR3 is TGCGCCAGCAGCCCTACAGGAGTTAGTAACTATGGCTACACCTTC.

Here the CDR3 DNA reads TGTGCCAGCAGACTCACTAGCGGGAGCGGAACCGGGGAGCTGTTTTTT. Its translation is CASRLTSGSGTGELFF. This chain links TRBV7-9 with TRBJ2-2; 11 bases match TRBD2. CDR1 SEHNR and CDR2 FQNEAQ come from the germline V gene (reference sequence). V gave up 6 bases and J gave up 5 bases; unmatched junction bases: 8. This CDR3 has 16 residues.

The rearrangement uses TRBV11-3 and TRBJ2-1; D is unclear. Per the germline V gene, CDR1 is SGHNT and CDR2 is YENEEA. This CDR3 contains 14 residues. Trimming took 1 base from V and 3 from J, leaving 7 bases between them. CDR3 amino acids: CASSLGSSYNEQFF. In DNA, the CDR3 is TGTGCCAGCAGCTTAGGAAGTAGCTACAATGAGCAGTTCTTC.

The chain combines TRBV4-1 with TRBJ2-7; 12 bases match TRBD2. Germline loops: CDR1 MGHRA, CDR2 YSYEKL. The J segment lost 2 bases and the V segment lost 4 bases, leaving 3 bases of the junction unmatched. The CDR3 consists of 15 residues. As DNA, the CDR3 is TGCGCCAGCAGCCTGTCTAGCGGGGGGGCCTACGAGCAGTACTTC. Its translation: CASSLSSGGAYEQYF.

The V and J genes are TRBV5-1 and TRBJ2-7; 10 nucleotides line up with TRBD2. Germline CDR1 and CDR2: SGHRS and YFSETQ. CDR3 length: 15 amino acids. V was pared by 4 bases and J by 6 bases, with 10 bases of the junction left unmatched. CDR3 in DNA: TGCGCCAGCAGCATCACCCTAGCGGGAGCGGCCGAGCAGTACTTC. It is translated as CASSITLAGAAEQYF.

This chain links TRBV30 with TRBJ1-1, with TRBD1 identical over 8 bases. The CDR3 totals 18 residues. Germline V CDR1 and CDR2: GTSNPN, SVGIG (reference sequence). V shed 0 bases, J shed 5 bases, and the junction held 17 bases outside the gene matches. CDR3 in DNA: TGTGCCTGGAGTGTGGTTGATCTTATGCAGGGGGCTTGGACTGAAGCTTTCTTT. It specifies CAWSVVDLMQGAWTEAFF.

The V gene is TRBV5-4, the J gene TRBJ2-1, with 8 bases fitting TRBD1. Germline lookup yields CDR1 SGHNT and CDR2 YYREEE (reference sequence). Losses at the gene ends were 4 bases for V and 10 bases for J; bases not matched to a gene: 10. CDR3 length: 14 residues. CDR3 nucleotides: TGTGCCAGCAGCCCGGGACAGGTGGTCTTAGAGCAGTTCTTC. It translates to CASSPGQVVLEQFF. Variable domain in full (rest from reference TRBV5-4 and TRBJ2-1): ETGVTQSPTHLIKTRGQQVTLRCSSQSGHNTVSWYQQALGQGPQFIFQYYREEENGRGNFPPRFSGLQFPNYSSELNVNALELDDSALYLCASSPGQVVLEQFFGPGTRLTVL.

This chain uses TRBV2 with TRBJ2-3, with TRBD1 as a possible D gene (5 bases). This CDR3 is built from 15 residues. Per the germline V gene, CDR1 is SNHLY and CDR2 is FYNNEI. V lost 4 bases and J 1 base, leaving 12 bases between the germline ends. The CDR3 DNA follows: TGTGCCAGCAGTGTCAGGGTAAAGGGCACAGATACGCAGTATTTT. This gives the protein CASSVRVKGTDTQYF.

V usage is TRBV3-1 (or the pseudogene TRBV3-2) and J usage is TRBJ2-5; maybe TRBD2 (5 bases). The CDR3 is 13 amino acids. Trimming removed 4 bases from V and 4 bases from J, with 10 bases in between. The germline CDR1 and CDR2 sequences are LGHDT and YNNKEL (reference sequence). CDR3 DNA sequence: TGTGCCAGCAGCCCCAGTGGAGGAGAGACCCAGTACTTC. This encodes CASSPSGGETQYF.

This clone has ten or more counts. V and J are TRBV5-1 and TRBJ2-7; 7 bases match TRBD2. The trim removed 4 bases at V and 2 bases at J, leaving 9 bases unmatched. CDR3 size: 15 residues. CDR1 is SGHRS and CDR2 is YFSETQ in the germline V gene. In DNA, the CDR3 is TGCGCCAGCAGCCGGGGGAGTGGGACTACCTACGAGCAGTACTTC. Its translation: CASSRGSGTTYEQYF.